The 13 T cell receptor beta chains listed next were all sequenced from one sample in a study of radiotherapy plus CTLA-4 blockade in lung cancer. Assay: immunoSEQ multiplex PCR; the TCRdb copy retains only in-frame clones and omits some. Here the sample spans 50,000 to 60,000 clones, less than 85% being singletons. The material sequenced was peripheral blood, taken from a patient treated with radiotherapy plus ipilimumab. The receptors come from a human donor with non-small cell lung cancer who had a complete response to radiotherapy plus ipilimumab.

The rearrangement joins TRBV4-1 to TRBJ1-5, with D possibly matching TRBD1 (6 bases). The CDR3 spans 16 residues. CDR1 is MGHRA, CDR2 YSYEKL, per germline. V lost 0 bases and J 7 bases, leaving 16 bases between the germline ends. CDR3 sequence: CASSQDPTGMSQPQHF. The CDR3 region has the DNA TGCGCCAGCAGCCAAGATCCCACAGGGATGTCACAGCCCCAGCATTTT.

The table lists this clone with a count of one. The rearrangement uses TRBV12-5 and TRBJ2-7, with D tentatively TRBD1 (5 bases). Germline values: CDR1 LGHNT, CDR2 FRNRAP. This CDR3 spans 13 amino acids. Trimming took off 4 bases at V and 0 bases at J, with 7 bases between the two ends. In DNA form, the CDR3 reads TGTGCTAGTGGTTCGACAGTCTCCTACGAGCAGTACTTC. This gives the protein CASGSTVSYEQYF.

This chain uses TRBV19 with TRBJ1-1, with a possible D match to TRBD1 (5 bases). The V end was cut by 5 bases, the J end by 7 bases, with 20 bases between. Germline V gene sequence: CDR1 LNHDA, CDR2 SQIVND (reference sequence). The CDR3 spans 15 residues. This chain's CDR3 is CASSFVLQDPREAFF. Here the CDR3 DNA reads TGTGCCAGTAGTTTCGTGTTACAGGATCCCCGTGAAGCTTTCTTT.

CDR3 sequence reads: CASGLVTAGASYEQYF. The CDR3 nucleotides read TGTGCTAGTGGTTTGGTAACCGCAGGGGCATCCTACGAGCAGTACTTC. The rearrangement links TRBV12-5 to TRBJ2-7; D might be TRBD1 (6 bases). The germline gives CDR1 LGHNT, CDR2 FRNRAP. The CDR3 is 16 amino acids. Trimming pared 0 bases from V and 1 base from J, leaving 13 bases between.

The J gene is TRBJ2-5, the V gene TRBV15; 9 nucleotides align to TRBD2. The J call could be wrong; TRBJ2-7 is a better fit for the DNA end. Germline V gene data show CDR1 as LNHNV and CDR2 as YYDKDF (reference sequence). The length of the CDR3 is 14 residues. CDR3 coding DNA: TGTGCCACCAGCAGGACTAGCGGAGCCTACGAGCAGTACTTC. Translating gives CATSRTSGAYEQYF.

The chain employs TRBV11-2 and TRBJ2-2, with TRBD1 matching over 7 bases. Germline V CDR1 and CDR2: SGHAT, FQNNGV. There are 18 residues in the CDR3. Trimming at V came to 1 base and at J to 8 bases, leaving 16 bases not matched to a gene. The DNA of the CDR3 is TGTGCCAGCAGCTTAGTCGGGGTTGGGACAGCGAAGGAAGGGGAGCTGTTTTTT. This gives the protein CASSLVGVGTAKEGELFF.

With respect to this clone: Other nucleotide sequences from this sample produce the same CDR3. The V and J genes are TRBV30 and TRBJ2-5; 11 nucleotides align to TRBD1. V lost 5 bases, J lost 4 bases, and 0 bases stayed unmatched. Germline CDR1 is GTSNPN and CDR2 is SVGIG (reference sequence). This CDR3 has 12 residues. CDR3 in amino acids: CAWGTGGETQYF. The CDR3 DNA reads as TGTGCCTGGGGGACAGGGGGAGAGACCCAGTACTTC.

The chain recombines TRBV6-5 with TRBJ1-5, with 10 positions matching TRBD1. Unmatched junction bases numbered 4, after V lost 6 bases and J lost 5 bases. CDR1 and CDR2 (germline): MNHEY, SVGAGI. The length of the CDR3 is 14 residues. CDR3 bases: TGTGCCAGCAGGCTTGGGACAGGGGATCAGCCCCAGCATTTT. Translation gives CASRLGTGDQPQHF.

The V and J genes are TRBV11-3 and TRBJ2-1; D is possibly TRBD2 (5 bases). V lost 11 bases and J 8 bases, leaving 25 bases between the germline ends. The CDR3 consists of 15 residues. Germline V CDR1 and CDR2: SGHNT, YENEEA. CDR3 in DNA: TGTGCCCCCTCGGCGGAGCGGCTGCTCGGGGATGAGCAGTTCTTC. Encoded protein: CAPSAERLLGDEQFF.

In this sample, this clone turned up once. V gene TRBV12-5 combines with J gene TRBJ1-2; D perhaps matches TRBD1 (5 bases). The length of the CDR3 is 15 residues. CDR1 and CDR2 from the germline V gene are LGHNT and FRNRAP. Trimming left V 0 bases short and J 4 bases short, with 12 bases between. The CDR3 nucleotides read TGTGCTAGTGGTTTGGTACAGGTCTTGGGCTATGGCTACACCTTC. This translates into CASGLVQVLGYGYTF.

The chain joins TRBV27 to TRBJ1-6; 7 positions agree with TRBD1. This CDR3 has 18 residues. Germline CDR1 and CDR2: MNHEY and SMNVEV (reference sequence). V gave up 5 bases and J gave up 0 bases; unmatched junction bases: 10. The CDR3 nucleotides read TGTGCCAGCAGTCTTCGACAGGGACCGAGCTCCTATAATTCACCCCTCCACTTT. Translated, it gives CASSLRQGPSSYNSPLHF.

The chain links TRBV7-6 to TRBJ1-1; weak D call: TRBD1 (5 bases). The germline CDR1 and CDR2 sequences are SGHVS and FNYEAQ. The germline V and J ends were trimmed by 2 bases and 2 bases, with 21 bases remaining between them. The CDR3 runs 18 residues. The CDR3: CASSLLPGVGSRNTEAFF. CDR3 nucleotide sequence: TGTGCCAGCAGCTTATTGCCGGGGGTCGGGTCTAGAAACACTGAAGCTTTCTTT.

The genes are TRBV30 and TRBJ1-6; D is unresolved. Germline values: CDR1 GTSNPN, CDR2 SVGIG (reference sequence). Trimming shortened V by 0 bases and J by 4 bases, and 10 bases separated the two germline ends. The CDR3 has 15 amino acids. DNA for the CDR3: TGTGCCTGGAGTGTAGGCGGACTTTATAATTCACCCCTCCACTTT. Translation gives CAWSVGGLYNSPLHF.